The 14 T cell receptor beta chains in this list originate from one sample, sequenced in a study of metastatic and nonmetastatic thyroid tumors. From the PCR reads, TCRdb re-called clones with MiXCR. The sample yields approximately 30,000 clones, about 16% seen once. Thyroid surgery took place with no prior treatment in any patient. The sample was blood. The receptors come from a female donor with papillary thyroid cancer or a benign thyroid nodule (not recorded which). Some clones in this sample may be carry-over from other donors' samples.

This clone was found many times. Here the CDR3 DNA reads TGTGCCAGCAGTGGTATGGGAGAGACCCAGTACTTC. Amino acid sequence: CASSGMGETQYF. J is TRBJ2-5 and V is TRBV2; D ambiguous. This CDR3 is 12 amino acids long. V lost 4 bases, J lost 4 bases, and 7 bases lay in between. The germline V gene encodes CDR1 SNHLY and CDR2 FYNNEI. Full variable domain (rest looked up from reference TRBV2 and TRBJ2-5): EPEVTQTPSHQVTQMGQEVILRCVPISNHLYFYWYRQILGQKVEFLVSFYNNEISEKSEIFDDQFSVERPDGSNFTLKIRSTKLEDSAMYFCASSGMGETQYFGPGTRLLVL.

The rearrangement joins TRBV7-2 to TRBJ1-2; D possibly corresponds to TRBD1 (5 bases). V was pared by 7 bases and J by 4 bases, with 19 bases between. Germline lookup yields CDR1 SGHTA and CDR2 FQGNSA. The CDR3 runs 15 residues. The chain's CDR3 is CASIPGFIGAYGYTF. In DNA form, the CDR3 reads TGTGCCAGCATCCCCGGTTTCATTGGGGCCTATGGCTACACCTTC.

At least ten counts were recorded for this clone. This sequence joins TRBV4-1 and TRBJ2-6; TRBD1 aligns across 8 bases. The CDR3 sequence is 18 residues long. With 0 bases clipped from V and 2 bases from J, the junction kept 6 bases outside the gene matches. Germline assignment: CDR1 MGHRA and CDR2 YSYEKL. The CDR3 nucleotides read TGCGCCAGCAGCCAAGAAGCAGGGGGCAATGCTGGGGCCAACGTCCTGACTTTC. Protein: CASSQEAGGNAGANVLTF.

This sequence joins TRBV11-1 and TRBJ2-1; 11 positions agree with TRBD2. CDR1 and CDR2 from the germline V gene are SGHAT and FQDESV (reference sequence). The trim removed 6 bases at V and 5 bases at J, leaving 6 bases unmatched. There are 15 residues in the CDR3. In DNA, the CDR3 is TGTGCCAGCAGAACCGGGACTAGCGGTAACAATGAGCAGTTCTTC. It encodes CASRTGTSGNNEQFF.

The table lists this clone with many counts. The chain has TRBV28 and TRBJ1-5; no reliable D call. Trimming removed 6 bases at V and 5 bases at J, with 14 bases between. The CDR3 spans 14 residues. Germline-derived CDR1 and CDR2 are MDHEN and SYDVKM. CDR3 in amino acids: CASSLAGNHQPQHF. The CDR3 nucleotides read TGTGCCAGCAGCTTAGCGGGAAATCATCAGCCCCAGCATTTT.

This clone was seen a handful of times. A single base separates this from a much larger clone, so it may be a read error. The chain is built from TRBV6-1 and TRBJ1-1; D may be TRBD1 (6 bases). Germline V gene sequence: CDR1 MNHNS, CDR2 SASEGT. The CDR3 is 13 amino acids. This chain's CDR3 is CACSRGGGKEAFF. In DNA, the CDR3 is TGTGCCTGCAGTCGAGGAGGGGGGAAAGAAGCTTTCTTT.

This clone was recorded many times. The chain is built from TRBV6-1 and TRBJ1-3, with no clear D. Germline assignment: CDR1 MNHNS and CDR2 SASEGT. This CDR3 contains 13 residues. The V end was cut by 4 bases, the J end by 6 bases, with 10 bases between. CDR3: CASSALLENTIYF. CDR3 DNA: TGTGCCAGCAGTGCCTTATTAGAAAACACCATATATTTT.

This clone was seen at least ten times. The chain is built from TRBV24-1 and TRBJ2-1; 7 positions match TRBD1. CDR1 is KGHDR and CDR2 is SFDVKD in the germline V gene. The CDR3 covers 14 residues. Trimming removed 5 bases from V and 9 bases from J; junction bases left unmatched: 9. CDR3 coding DNA: TGTGCCACCAGTGCGGAGACAGGGATGAGTGAGCAGTTCTTC. Residues: CATSAETGMSEQFF.

The chain combines TRBV20-1 with TRBJ2-7; D is uncertain. Trimming stripped 3 bases from V and 7 bases from J, with 19 bases between. This CDR3 is built from 14 residues. Germline V lookup: CDR1 DFQATT, CDR2 SNEGSKA (reference sequence). CDR3 sequence reads: CSASVSRGSREQYF. The CDR3 DNA follows: TGCAGTGCTAGTGTGTCGAGAGGTTCTCGAGAGCAGTACTTC.

This clone was detected ten times or more. The rearrangement uses TRBV10-2 and TRBJ1-5, with a weak D call TRBD1 (5 bases). This CDR3 comprises 15 residues. Germline V gene sequence: CDR1 WSHSY, CDR2 SAAADI. V lost 2 bases to trimming and J lost 1 base, with 9 bases between them. The CDR3, as DNA: TGCGCCAGCAGTGAGGGGGAGGGGAGCAATCAGCCCCAGCATTTT. Its translation is CASSEGEGSNQPQHF.

The chain combines TRBV6-1 with TRBJ2-1, with a tentative D call TRBD2 (6 bases). CDR3 length: 16 residues. The germline V gene has CDR1 MNHNS and CDR2 SASEGT. V was shortened by 10 bases and J by 0 bases, with 19 bases between the two germline ends. This chain's CDR3 is CAISKVWRDSYNEQFF. The CDR3 nucleotides read TGTGCCATCTCGAAGGTGTGGCGGGACTCCTACAATGAGCAGTTCTTC.

This clone was detected many times. A much larger clonotype is one base distant, so this may be a read error. Other DNA sequences in the same sample also yield this CDR3. The chain is built from TRBV7-3 and TRBJ1-1; 10 positions match TRBD1. CDR1 is SGHTA and CDR2 is FQGTGA in the germline V gene. Unmatched junction bases numbered 8, after V lost 5 bases and J lost 11 bases. This CDR3 has 13 amino acids. CDR3 residues: CASSVTGGRGAFF. Here the CDR3 DNA reads TGTGCCAGCAGCGTGACAGGGGGCCGAGGGGCTTTCTTT.

This clone was seen repeatedly, ten times or more. The V and J genes are TRBV28 and TRBJ2-7; TRBD1 matches 8 bases. The length of the CDR3 is 14 residues. V trimming: 6 bases; J trimming: 3 bases; junction bases outside the gene matches: 7. Germline V CDR1 and CDR2: MDHEN, SYDVKM. The CDR3 region is CASSHDRGIYEQYF. For the CDR3, the DNA is TGTGCCAGCAGCCATGACAGGGGTATCTACGAGCAGTACTTC.

V usage is TRBV11-2 and J usage is TRBJ1-2, with TRBD1 matching over 7 bases. Germline values: CDR1 SGHAT, CDR2 FQNNGV. CDR3 length: 13 residues. J was trimmed by 3 bases and V by 5 bases; bases with no gene match: 3. Here the CDR3 reads CASSPDRDYGYTF. In nucleotides, the CDR3 is TGTGCCAGCAGCCCCGACAGGGACTATGGCTACACCTTC.